This TCR beta chain was sequenced for a study of CD8 T cells in ankylosing spondylitis (dated 2017 in TCRdb). For the wider study: To find TCR variants linked to disease, the study profiled T cell receptor beta repertoires in ankylosing spondylitis patients and healthy donors. In total, the full study cohort was made up of about 99 healthy donors and roughly 27 ankylosing spondylitis patients. Samples of peripheral blood were taken, and for ankylosing spondylitis patients, synovial fluid was collected as well. Summary of the overall study and its limitations: Significant enrichment of the disease-linked clones was reported in matched synovial fluid samples from ankylosing spondylitis patients. Some of the motif variants had been reported before in the synovial fluid and blood of reactive arthritis patients, a finding that suggests common disease-initiation mechanisms. A TCR beta motif of eight highly homologous amino acid variants appeared characteristic of blood from ankylosing spondylitis patients. The disease-linked clones had a CD8+ phenotype and were found at relatively low frequencies in peripheral blood.

The data were produced on an Illumina HiSeq 2500. Quantitative 5'-RACE with molecular barcodes was used to prepare TCR beta libraries. Concerning the study's data processing: To identify disease-linked TCR variants, a new computational method was used, one built on a probabilistic model of VDJ rearrangement. Through fastp at Q25 and MiXCR, TCRdb rebuilt clones from the public reads, retaining in-frame beta chains. Entries that share a CDR3 protein sequence are merged under the most common genes and DNA. These V and J calls derive from TCRdb rather than the authors' analysis. Present in this sample are 200,000 to 250,000 distinct CDR3 sequences, about a quarter of which were seen just once. The ten largest clones capture about 6.2% of the sample. Ends trimmed: V by 6 bases, J by 1 base; bases unmatched to a gene: 5. Including the terminal cysteine and phenylalanine, the CDR3 comprises 14 residues. The sequence is cut down to CDR3 DNA, 42 bases in frame from base 1. Sequences KGHSH (CDR1) and LQKENI (CDR2) are obtained from the germline V gene.

This clonotype was seen many times. This clone's antigen is unknown. Base-call qualities are not available, and no considerably larger clone is one nucleotide away. This sequence was found in a male donor with ankylosing spondylitis or in good health (not recorded which). The chain uses TRBV18 and TRBJ2-5; TRBD1 fits 7 bases in the junction. Sample: blood, either unsorted or a sorted T cell fraction (not recorded which). At the DNA level, the sequence is TGTGCCAGCTCTCCCCGGGACAGCCAAGAGACCCAGTACTTC. Its translation is CASSPRDSQETQYF.